This is a list of T cell receptor beta chains from one sample in a study of technical replicates of blood from a handful of donors. The data were produced by immunoSEQ multiplex PCR, yet TCRdb's version contains in-frame clones alone and is incomplete. Altogether about 75,000 clones are present, 90% to 95% being singletons, with the ten largest covering under 0.4%. Sequences were obtained from T cells isolated from PBMCs. The receptors derive from a human donor in good health. Some clones in this sample may be carry-over from other donors' samples. The CDR3 runs from the conserved cysteine through the conserved F or W. Fields, in order: J gene, clone size, V gene, D gene, CDR3 DNA, CDR3 protein. D genes are given only for firm matches. Not every row has a clone size; where given, it reads once, few, many or a size class.

TRBJ1-3 | . | TRBV6-8 | . | TGTGCCAGCAGCCCAGACACCATATATTTT | CASSPDTIYF
TRBJ2-1 | . | TRBV11-3 | TRBD2 | TGTGCCAGCAGCCGAAAAAAGCGGGGTCACTACAATGAGCAGTTCTTC | CASSRKKRGHYNEQFF
TRBJ2-5 | . | TRBV6-6 | . | TGTGCCAGCAGTGCCACAAGCGGGTCTCAAGAGACCCAGTACTTC | CASSATSGSQETQYF
TRBJ1-1 | few | TRBV9 | TRBD1 | TGTGCCAGCAGCGTGGAACACAGGGGCACTGAAGCTTTCTTT | CASSVEHRGTEAFF
TRBJ2-1 | . | TRBV14 | . | TGTGCCAGCAGCCAAAGGCCTTTAACAGGAGCCAGTTACAATGAGCAGTTCTTC | CASSQRPLTGASYNEQFF
TRBJ2-1 | . | TRBV2 | . | TGTGCCAGCAGTGAAATGGGGAGATGGGACAATGAGCAGTTCTTC | CASSEMGRWDNEQFF
TRBJ2-5 | . | TRBV13 | TRBD2 | TGTGCCAGCAGCTTCCTTGGGGGGGAAGGAGAGACCCAGTACTTC | CASSFLGGEGETQYF
TRBJ1-2 | . | TRBV30 | . | TGTGCCTGGAGTACCGGCTATGGCTACACCTTC | CAWSTGYGYTF
TRBJ2-7 | once | TRBV28 | . | TGTGCCAGCAGTTTTCCGGGATACGAGCAGTACTTC | CASSFPGYEQYF
TRBJ1-1 | . | TRBV12-5 | . | TGTGCTAGTGCCCTTTTCCCACCCACCAGGAACACTGAAGCTTTCTTT | CASALFPPTRNTEAFF
TRBJ2-2 | . | TRBV5-4 | TRBD1 | TGTGCCAGCAGGAAAGGACAGGGGGAATATTCGGGGGAGCTGTTTTTT | CASRKGQGEYSGELFF
TRBJ1-4 | . | TRBV21-1 | . | TGTGCCAGCAGCAGAAAGCAGGGTTCTAATGAAAAACTGTTTTTT | CASSRKQGSNEKLFF
TRBJ1-5 | . | TRBV28 | . | TGTGCCAGCACCAGCGGGGATCAGCCCCAGCATTTT | CASTSGDQPQHF
TRBJ2-1 | . | TRBV28 | . | TGTGCCAGTACAGAATTCGTTCTAGCCGGTGAGCAGTTCTTC | CASTEFVLAGEQFF
TRBJ2-7 | . | TRBV6-5 | . | TGTGCCAGCAGTTACTCCTTCACAGGGCCCTACGAGCAGTACTTC | CASSYSFTGPYEQYF
TRBJ1-3 | . | TRBV7-9 | . | TGTGCCAGCAGCTTACTTGGTCGGGTAATCTCTGGAAACACCATATATTTT | CASSLLGRVISGNTIYF
TRBJ2-2 | . | TRBV27 | . | TGTGCCAGCAGTCCGATCTGGGTATCCAGCGGCGGGGAGCTGTTTTTT | CASSPIWVSSGGELFF
TRBJ1-2 | . | TRBV7-9 | . | TGTGCCAGCAGCAGAACTCAGGGGTCCTATGGCTACACCTTC | CASSRTQGSYGYTF
TRBJ2-2 | . | TRBV7-9 | . | TGTGCCAGCAGCTTATTCGGTGTCGTGACCGGGGAGCTGTTTTTT | CASSLFGVVTGELFF
TRBJ2-7 | . | TRBV10-3 | . | TGTGCCATCAGTGACTCTAGGTCTATCGGCGAGCAGTACTTC | CAISDSRSIGEQYF
TRBJ2-2 | . | TRBV6-6 | . | TGTGCCAGCAGTTACTCGAGGACAGCAAGCGGGGAGCTGTTTTTT | CASSYSRTASGELFF
TRBJ2-3 | . | TRBV12-5 | TRBD2 | TGTGCTAGTGGTGATAGCGGGACAAACCGCGGGACGCAGTATTTT | CASGDSGTNRGTQYF
TRBJ2-3 | . | TRBV29-1 | . | TGCAGCGTTGGAGGGGGACGGGTCCCCGATACTAGCACAGATACGCAGTATTTT | CSVGGGRVPDTSTDTQYF
TRBJ2-1 | . | TRBV27 | . | TGTGCCAGCAGTGAACAGCTCTGGAATGAGCAGTTCTTC | CASSEQLWNEQFF
TRBJ2-2 | . | TRBV5-4 | . | TGTGCCAGCAGCTTTTGGAGGGGAACGAACACCGGGGAGCTGTTTTTT | CASSFWRGTNTGELFF
TRBJ2-7 | . | TRBV29-1 | TRBD1 | TGCAGCGTTGAAGATCGTCACAGGGGGCTTTTCGAGCAGTACTTC | CSVEDRHRGLFEQYF
TRBJ1-4 | . | TRBV15 | TRBD1 | TGTGCCACCCTCCCGGGACAGGGTAATGAAAAACTGTTTTTT | CATLPGQGNEKLFF
TRBJ2-2 | . | TRBV6-5 | . | TGTGCCAGCAGCCCCGGGACACACACCGGGGAGCTGTTTTTT | CASSPGTHTGELFF
TRBJ2-1 | . | TRBV6-4 | TRBD2 | TGTGCCAGCAGTGATATAGCGGGAATAGGGGTCTACAATGAGCAGTTCTTC | CASSDIAGIGVYNEQFF
TRBJ2-5 | . | TRBV7-9 | . | TGTGCCAGCAGCTTACTTGAGACTAGTGCTATTGCCGGCGAGACCCAGTACTTC | CASSLLETSAIAGETQYF
TRBJ1-2 | . | TRBV6-1 | TRBD1 | TGTGCCAGCACCCGGACAGGGCGCCGGGGCTACACCTTC | CASTRTGRRGYTF
TRBJ1-1 | . | TRBV19 | . | TGTGCCAGTAATCGGGGGATGAACACTGAAGCTTTCTTT | CASNRGMNTEAFF
TRBJ2-1 | . | TRBV19 | TRBD2 | TGTGCCAGTAGAAACCAACGGACTAGCGGGGACGGCAATGAGCAGTTCTTC | CASRNQRTSGDGNEQFF
TRBJ1-5 | few | TRBV5-1 | . | TGCGCCAGCAGTCCGGGACAAGCCGATCAGCCCCAGCATTTT | CASSPGQADQPQHF
TRBJ2-1 | . | TRBV7-2 | TRBD2 | TGTGCCAGCAGCCCCGATGGATTTCTAGCGGGGGGTCGGAGTGAGCAGTTCTTC | CASSPDGFLAGGRSEQFF
TRBJ2-2 | . | TRBV11-3 | . | TGTGCCAGCAGCTTATACACCACCGGGGAGCTGTTTTTT | CASSLYTTGELFF
TRBJ2-7 | . | TRBV7-6 | . | TGTGCCAGCAGCTCCGCGAGCAGGGGTTCCCCCTACGAGCAGTACTTC | CASSSASRGSPYEQYF
TRBJ2-5 | . | TRBV25-1 | . | TGTGCCAGCGGGGCACCTCAAGAGACCCAGTACTTC | CASGAPQETQYF
TRBJ2-7 | . | TRBV7-8 | TRBD2 | TGTGCCAGCAGCCCCTCGCGGGGGGGAAACTACGAGCAGTACTTC | CASSPSRGGNYEQYF
TRBJ1-4 | . | TRBV7-9 | . | TGTGCCAGCAGCTTAGGTCTGGGGCTCGTAACTAATGAAAAACTGTTTTTT | CASSLGLGLVTNEKLFF
TRBJ1-2 | once | TRBV6-5 | . | TGTGCCAGCAGTTACTCCTCAGGGGAAAGGGCTGGCTACACCTTC | CASSYSSGERAGYTF
TRBJ2-5 | . | TRBV14 | . | TGTGCCAGCAGCCAAGGACAGGCTTTCCAAGAGACCCAGTACTTC | CASSQGQAFQETQYF
TRBJ2-1 | once | TRBV2 | . | TGTGCCAGCAGTGAAAGGGCGGGGTTAGTGGTGAATGAGCAGTTCTTC | CASSERAGLVVNEQFF
TRBJ2-1 | . | TRBV7-7 | . | TGTGCCAGCAAACTTTCCTACAATGAGCAGTTCTTC | CASKLSYNEQFF
TRBJ1-2 | . | TRBV18 | TRBD1 | TGTGCCAGCTCACCGACAGGGACCAATGGCTACACCTTC | CASSPTGTNGYTF
TRBJ2-3 | once | TRBV5-1 | . | TGCGCCAGCAGCTTGGACGTTCTGGTGGGGGGAGATACGCAGTATTTT | CASSLDVLVGGDTQYF
TRBJ1-2 | . | TRBV27 | TRBD1 | TGTGCCAGCAGTCCACCACAGGGGTTCCTCCCCTATGGCTACACCTTC | CASSPPQGFLPYGYTF
TRBJ2-7 | . | TRBV9 | . | TGTGCCAGCAGCGCGGGACTGAACTACGAGCAGTACTTC | CASSAGLNYEQYF
TRBJ2-1 | . | TRBV12-2 | . | TGTGCAAGTCGCTTAGCGGGCCGTTTCGTAGTAGCGGGAATCAATGAGCAGTTCTTC | CASRLAGRFVVAGINEQFF